A single sample gave rise to the 2 T cell receptor beta chains below, sequenced in a study of T cells after somatic rescue of genetic block. Profiling relied on immunoSEQ multiplex PCR, and the TCRdb table lists in-frame clones only, not all of them. The sample has 55,000 to 75,000 clones, just under 95% seen once. What was sequenced was peripheral blood mononuclear cells (PBMCs). The receptors were gathered from a man aged 35 to 55.

The rearrangement uses TRBV7-2 and TRBJ2-1; D is possibly TRBD2 (7 bases). Germline CDR1 SGHTA, CDR2 FQGNSA. This CDR3 is built from 15 residues. V lost 5 bases, J lost 0 bases, and 11 bases lay in between. CDR3: CASSRGGVSYNEQFF. CDR3 DNA sequence: TGTGCCAGCAGCCGAGGGGGGGTCTCCTACAATGAGCAGTTCTTC.

This chain uses TRBV5-6 with TRBJ2-3; D possibly corresponds to TRBD1 (6 bases). CDR1 is SGHDT and CDR2 is YYEEEE in the germline V gene. CDR3 length: 14 residues. V shed 4 bases and J shed 0 bases, with 9 bases lying between them. The CDR3 nucleotides are TGTGCCAGCAGCCCACAGGGTAGCACAGATACGCAGTATTTT. Translating it yields CASSPQGSTDTQYF.